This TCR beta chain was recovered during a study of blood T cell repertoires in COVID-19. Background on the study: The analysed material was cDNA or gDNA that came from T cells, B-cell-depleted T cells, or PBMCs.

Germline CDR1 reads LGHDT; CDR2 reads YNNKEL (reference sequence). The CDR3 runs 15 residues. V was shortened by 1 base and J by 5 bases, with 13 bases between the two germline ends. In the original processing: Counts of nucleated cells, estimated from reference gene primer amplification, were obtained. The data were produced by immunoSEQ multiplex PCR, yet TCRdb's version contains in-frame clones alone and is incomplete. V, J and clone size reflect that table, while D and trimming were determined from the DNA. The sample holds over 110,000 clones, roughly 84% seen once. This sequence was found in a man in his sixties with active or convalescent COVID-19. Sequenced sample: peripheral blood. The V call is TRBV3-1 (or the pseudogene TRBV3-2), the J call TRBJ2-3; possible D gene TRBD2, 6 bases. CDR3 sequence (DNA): TGTGCCAGCAGCCAAGCCTTGGGAGGAGGAGATACGCAGTATTTT. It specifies CASSQALGGGDTQYF.